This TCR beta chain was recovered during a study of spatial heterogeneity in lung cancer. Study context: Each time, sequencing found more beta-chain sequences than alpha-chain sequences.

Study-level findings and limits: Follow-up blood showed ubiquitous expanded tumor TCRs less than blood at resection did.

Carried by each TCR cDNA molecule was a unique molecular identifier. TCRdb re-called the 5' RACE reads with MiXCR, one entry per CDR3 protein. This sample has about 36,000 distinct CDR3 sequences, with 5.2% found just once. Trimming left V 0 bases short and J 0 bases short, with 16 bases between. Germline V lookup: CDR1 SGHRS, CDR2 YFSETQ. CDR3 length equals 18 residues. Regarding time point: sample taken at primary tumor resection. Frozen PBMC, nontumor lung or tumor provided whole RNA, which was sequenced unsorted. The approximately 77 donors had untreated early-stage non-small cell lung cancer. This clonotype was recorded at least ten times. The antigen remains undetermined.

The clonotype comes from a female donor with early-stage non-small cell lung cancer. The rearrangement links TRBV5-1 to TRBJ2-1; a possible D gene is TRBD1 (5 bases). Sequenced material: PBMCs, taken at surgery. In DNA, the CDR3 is TGCGCCAGCAGCTTGGCCCAGCCGACAGCGAGCTCCTACAATGAGCAGTTCTTC. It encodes CASSLAQPTASSYNEQFF.